Listed below are T cell receptor beta chains from one sample, sequenced in a study of spatial heterogeneity in lung cancer. From the 5' RACE reads, TCRdb called clonotypes with MiXCR, one entry per CDR3 protein. The data contain 25,000 or so distinct CDR3 sequences, about 13% of them singletons. Sequencing used PBMCs, obtained at surgery. These receptors were taken from a female donor with early-stage non-small cell lung cancer. The CDR3 runs from the conserved cysteine through the conserved F or W. The D gene is left open where the match is weak. The listing skips clone size in some rows; elsewhere it reads once, few, many or a size class.

D: TRBD1; V: TRBV12-5; size: NA; J: TRBJ1-6; DNA: TGTGCTAGTGAGCGACAGGGTACCTATAATTCACCCCTCCACTTT; CDR3: CASERQGTYNSPLHF
D: TRBD2; V: TRBV5-1; size: many; J: TRBJ2-5; DNA: TGCGCCAGCAGCTTGTTCCCTGGCGGGAGTGGGGAGACCCAGTACTTC; CDR3: CASSLFPGGSGETQYF
D: NA; V: TRBV3-1; size: many; J: TRBJ1-2; DNA: TGTGCCAGCAGCCCCGGCCCCTATGGCTACACCTTC; CDR3: CASSPGPYGYTF
D: TRBD2; V: TRBV9; size: many; J: TRBJ2-3; DNA: TGTGCCAGCAGCGTCGGACTAGCACTTAGCACAGATACGCAGTATTTT; CDR3: CASSVGLALSTDTQYF
D: TRBD1; V: TRBV7-9; size: many; J: TRBJ2-2; DNA: TGTGCCAGCAGCCCGCGGGAGGACCGGGACAGGGGGATTTTT; CDR3: CASSPREDRDRGIF
D: NA; V: TRBV12-3/TRBV12-4; size: many; J: TRBJ2-3; DNA: TGTGCCAGCACGGCTCGGACAGATACGCAGTATTTT; CDR3: CASTARTDTQYF
D: TRBD1; V: TRBV5-5; size: many; J: TRBJ1-5; DNA: TGTGCCAGCAGACCGACAGGGATTTTTGACAATCAGCCCCAGCATTTT; CDR3: CASRPTGIFDNQPQHF
D: NA; V: TRBV5-5; size: many; J: TRBJ2-2; DNA: TGTGCCAGCCTACTGGGTAATACCGGGGAGCTGTTTTTT; CDR3: CASLLGNTGELFF
D: NA; V: TRBV27; size: NA; J: TRBJ2-7; DNA: TGTGCCAGCAGTTTCGGACCGGACTCCTACGAGCAGTACTTC; CDR3: CASSFGPDSYEQYF
D: NA; V: TRBV28; size: medium-sized; J: TRBJ2-5; DNA: TGTGCCAGCAGTCCCGGACTCTTTCATCGAGAGACCCAGTACTTC; CDR3: CASSPGLFHRETQYF
D: TRBD1; V: TRBV20-1; size: NA; J: TRBJ1-4; DNA: TGCAGTGCTGGAGCCGGGACAGGGGATGAAAAACTGTTTTTT; CDR3: CSAGAGTGDEKLFF
D: NA; V: TRBV12-3/TRBV12-4; size: NA; J: TRBJ2-1; DNA: TGTGCCAGCAGATCCTTGGGGCCGGAGTACAATGAGCAGTTCTTC; CDR3: CASRSLGPEYNEQFF
D: NA; V: TRBV28; size: few; J: TRBJ2-1; DNA: TGTGCCAGCAGCCCAAGCAATGAGCAGTTCTTC; CDR3: CASSPSNEQFF
D: NA; V: TRBV20-1; size: many; J: TRBJ1-2; DNA: TGCAGTGCTAGAGATCACCGGCAGGTTATGGGCTACACCTTC; CDR3: CSARDHRQVMGYTF
D: NA; V: TRBV6-1; size: many; J: TRBJ2-7; DNA: TGTGCCTCTGCGGCAGAGCCCTCCTACGAGCAGTACTTC; CDR3: CASAAEPSYEQYF
D: NA; V: TRBV27; size: NA; J: TRBJ2-6; DNA: TGTGCCAGCACTAGGGCACAGTTAATCAGTTTCTCTGGGGCCAACGTCCTGACTTTC; CDR3: CASTRAQLISFSGANVLTF
D: NA; V: TRBV6-2/TRBV6-3; size: many; J: TRBJ1-5; DNA: TGTGCCAGCGGAGGGGTTGGGGGCAATCAGCCCCAGCATTTT; CDR3: CASGGVGGNQPQHF
D: NA; V: TRBV7-9; size: many; J: TRBJ2-1; DNA: TGTGCCAGCAGCCCAAGACATGTATTTCAATACAATGAGCAGTTCTTC; CDR3: CASSPRHVFQYNEQFF
D: TRBD1; V: TRBV29-1; size: NA; J: TRBJ1-2; DNA: TGCAGCGCAGGGGGAGGGGGAAATGGCTACACCTTC; CDR3: CSAGGGGNGYTF
D: NA; V: TRBV7-9; size: many; J: TRBJ2-3; DNA: TGTGCCAGCAGCTCAGGACAGCTGCTAGATACGCAGTATTTT; CDR3: CASSSGQLLDTQYF
D: TRBD2; V: TRBV7-6; size: many; J: TRBJ2-1; DNA: TGTGCCAGCAGCTTCCTGACTAGCGACAACAATGAGCAGTTCTTC; CDR3: CASSFLTSDNNEQFF
D: TRBD2; V: TRBV27; size: many; J: TRBJ2-3; DNA: TGTGCCAGCAGTTTATACGCGGGGGGGCGGGCAGATACGCAGTATTTT; CDR3: CASSLYAGGRADTQYF
D: NA; V: TRBV6-5; size: many; J: TRBJ2-1; DNA: TGTGCCAGCAGTTACGACGGCGCCGAGAATGAGCAGTTCTTC; CDR3: CASSYDGAENEQFF
D: TRBD2; V: TRBV29-1; size: many; J: TRBJ2-5; DNA: TGCAGCGTCGAAACTAGCGGCCAAGAGACCCAGTACTTC; CDR3: CSVETSGQETQYF
D: TRBD2; V: TRBV20-1; size: many; J: TRBJ2-3; DNA: TGCAGTGCTAGAGATGTTGGACTAGCGGGACCCACAGATACGCAGTATTTT; CDR3: CSARDVGLAGPTDTQYF
D: TRBD1; V: TRBV3-1; size: many; J: TRBJ1-3; DNA: TGTGCCAGCGGTGGGACAGGGAGCTCTGGAAACACCATATATTTT; CDR3: CASGGTGSSGNTIYF
D: NA; V: TRBV28; size: many; J: TRBJ1-5; DNA: TGTGCCAGCAGTTCCCCCTCGGCCGGTGGTGGTGTGTTCGGCAATCAGCCCCAGCATTTT; CDR3: CASSSPSAGGGVFGNQPQHF
D: NA; V: TRBV5-1; size: few; J: TRBJ2-3; DNA: TGCGCCAGCAGCTTGGACCGGGGGGCCGTTGATACGCAGTATTTT; CDR3: CASSLDRGAVDTQYF
D: NA; V: TRBV20-1; size: few; J: TRBJ2-3; DNA: TGCAGTGCTAGTAGTTTGGGGCCCCGAGATACGCAGTATTTT; CDR3: CSASSLGPRDTQYF
D: NA; V: TRBV3-1; size: few; J: TRBJ1-5; DNA: TGTGCCAGCAGCCAAGTGAGCAATCAGCCCCAGCATTTT; CDR3: CASSQVSNQPQHF
D: TRBD1; V: TRBV15; size: many; J: TRBJ2-1; DNA: TGTGCCACCAGCTCAGGGGGCTCGTCCTACAATGAGCAGTTCTTC; CDR3: CATSSGGSSYNEQFF
D: NA; V: TRBV12-3/TRBV12-4; size: NA; J: TRBJ2-3; DNA: TGTGCCAGCAGTAGCGGATATAGCACAGATACGCAGTATTTT; CDR3: CASSSGYSTDTQYF
D: NA; V: TRBV28; size: NA; J: TRBJ1-1; DNA: TGTGCCGTGGGGCGACCGCTGGGCACTGAAGCTTTCTTT; CDR3: CAVGRPLGTEAFF
D: TRBD2; V: TRBV5-1; size: NA; J: TRBJ2-4; DNA: TGCGCCAGCAGCTTGGAGGGTAGCGGGAGAGACATTCAGTACTTC; CDR3: CASSLEGSGRDIQYF
D: TRBD1; V: TRBV19; size: many; J: TRBJ1-1; DNA: TGTGCCACCAGGGACAGGGGGGGCCCAGAAGCTTTCTTT; CDR3: CATRDRGGPEAFF
D: NA; V: TRBV6-2/TRBV6-3; size: many; J: TRBJ2-5; DNA: TGTGCCAGCAAGACCGAAAGGGGGACGGAGACCCAGTACTTC; CDR3: CASKTERGTETQYF
D: NA; V: TRBV2; size: NA; J: TRBJ2-5; DNA: TGTGCCAGCAGTGAGACAGAGACCCAGTACTTC; CDR3: CASSETETQYF
D: NA; V: TRBV3-1; size: many; J: TRBJ2-7; DNA: TGTGCCAGCAGCCAAGCGGGGACGGTTGATTCCTACGAGCAGTACTTC; CDR3: CASSQAGTVDSYEQYF